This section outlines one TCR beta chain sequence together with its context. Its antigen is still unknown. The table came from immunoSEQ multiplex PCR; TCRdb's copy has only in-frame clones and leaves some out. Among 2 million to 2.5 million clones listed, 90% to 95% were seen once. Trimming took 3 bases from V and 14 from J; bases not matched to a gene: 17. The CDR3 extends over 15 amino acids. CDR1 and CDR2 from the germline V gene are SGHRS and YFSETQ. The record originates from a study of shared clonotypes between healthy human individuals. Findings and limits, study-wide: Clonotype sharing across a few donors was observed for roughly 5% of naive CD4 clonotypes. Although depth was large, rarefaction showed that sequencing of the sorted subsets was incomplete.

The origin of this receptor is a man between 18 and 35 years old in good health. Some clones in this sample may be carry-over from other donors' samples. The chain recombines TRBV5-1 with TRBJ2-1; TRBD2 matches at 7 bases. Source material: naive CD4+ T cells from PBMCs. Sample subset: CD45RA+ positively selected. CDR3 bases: TGCGCCAGCAGCTCAGCCAGCATACCCGATCGGGGGGAGTTCTTC. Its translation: CASSSASIPDRGEFF. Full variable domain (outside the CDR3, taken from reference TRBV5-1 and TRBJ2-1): KAGVTQTPRYLIKTRGQQVTLSCSPISGHRSVSWYQQTPGQGLQFLFEYFSETQRNKGNFPGRFSGRQFSNSRSEMNVSTLELGDSALYLCASSSASIPDRGEFFGPGTRLTVL.